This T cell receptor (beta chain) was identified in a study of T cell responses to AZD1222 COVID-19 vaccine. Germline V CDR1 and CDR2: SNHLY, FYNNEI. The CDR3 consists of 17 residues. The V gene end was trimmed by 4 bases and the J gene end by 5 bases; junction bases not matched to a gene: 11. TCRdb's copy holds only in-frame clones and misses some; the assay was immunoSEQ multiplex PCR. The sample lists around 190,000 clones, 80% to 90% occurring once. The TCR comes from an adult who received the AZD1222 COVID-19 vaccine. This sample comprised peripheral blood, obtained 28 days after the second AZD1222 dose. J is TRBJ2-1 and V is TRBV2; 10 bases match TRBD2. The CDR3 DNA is TGTGCCAGCAGTGTTCAGCGGGGGGGCCTAAGGAACAATGAGCAGTTCTTC. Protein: CASSVQRGGLRNNEQFF. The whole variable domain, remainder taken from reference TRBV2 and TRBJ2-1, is EPEVTQTPSHQVTQMGQEVILRCVPISNHLYFYWYRQILGQKVEFLVSFYNNEISEKSEIFDDQFSVERPDGSNFTLKIRSTKLEDSAMYFCASSVQRGGLRNNEQFFGPGTRLTVL.